A selection of T cell receptor beta chains follows, all from one sample in a study of T cell repertoires in cytomegalovirus infection. One entry per CDR3 protein, called by TCRdb with MiXCR from the reads. Of about 83,000 distinct CDR3 sequences in the sample, around 28% were seen once. These receptors' targets are unknown. Sequencing was performed on CD8+ T cells from cultured PBMCs, taken from culture after CMV antigen stimulation. The source is a human donor in good health (CMV status not recorded). Some clones in this sample may be carry-over from other donors' samples. The CDR3 runs from the conserved cysteine through the conserved F or W. A D gene is named only where the DNA matches it firmly. Not all rows give a size; the values are once, few, many and, for expanded clones, a class.

d_gene,abundance,v_gene,j_gene,CDR3nt,CDR3aa
NA,NA,TRBV6-5,TRBJ2-3,TGTGCCAGCAGTTCCTCGCCGGGCACAGATACGCAGTATTTT,CASSSSPGTDTQYF
NA,NA,TRBV10-3,TRBJ1-5,TGTGCCATCAGTGAGTCGGGTGCAGGGAGCAATCAGCCCCAGCATTTT,CAISESGAGSNQPQHF
NA,few,TRBV2,TRBJ1-2,TGTGCCAGCGTCAGGTCGACTGGCTACACCTTC,CASVRSTGYTF
TRBD1,NA,TRBV6-6,TRBJ1-1,TGTGCCAGCAGCACCGGGACAGGGAAGGCTGAAGCTTTCTTT,CASSTGTGKAEAFF
TRBD1,few,TRBV7-4,TRBJ1-2,TGTGCCAGCAGCTTAGATGGGACAGGGATATACACCTTC,CASSLDGTGIYTF
NA,many,TRBV7-8,TRBJ2-1,TGTGCCAGCAGCTTAGGGACGGCCTACAATGAGCAGTTCTTC,CASSLGTAYNEQFF
NA,many,TRBV7-9,TRBJ2-5,TGTGCCAGCAGCTTCGGGGAAGGGAGAAAGACCCAGTACTTC,CASSFGEGRKTQYF
TRBD1,many,TRBV28,TRBJ1-1,TGTGCCAGCAGTCCGCCGGGACAGGGAGGGACTGAAGCTTTCTTT,CASSPPGQGGTEAFF
TRBD1,few,TRBV28,TRBJ1-1,TGTGCCAGCAGTCCTCAGAGGACAGGGGCCCCTGAAGCTTTCTTT,CASSPQRTGAPEAFF
TRBD1,few,TRBV5-6,TRBJ2-7,TGTGCCAGCAGCCCCCGACAGGGCCGCTCCTACGAGCAGTACTTC,CASSPRQGRSYEQYF
NA,many,TRBV27,TRBJ1-2,TGTGCCAGCAGTTTACAGGGCGCTAACTATGGCTACACCTTC,CASSLQGANYGYTF
TRBD1,few,TRBV20-1,TRBJ2-7,TGCAGTGCTAGGCGGTGGGGTCCCCGGGACAGGGGCTTCGAGCAGTACTTC,CSARRWGPRDRGFEQYF
NA,many,TRBV19,TRBJ1-1,TGTGCCAGTAGTTACGGGGACACTGAAGCTTTCTTT,CASSYGDTEAFF
NA,few,TRBV28,TRBJ1-2,TGTGCCAGCAGTTTGCGGGGGCCCCCTTCTAACTATGGCTACACCTTC,CASSLRGPPSNYGYTF
NA,few,TRBV6-4,TRBJ1-1,TGTGCCAGCAGTGAAGACCGCTACAACACTGAAGCTTTCTTT,CASSEDRYNTEAFF
NA,few,TRBV7-9,TRBJ2-1,TGTGCCAGCAGCCGGATTGATTGGGAGCAGTTCTTC,CASSRIDWEQFF
NA,NA,TRBV12-3/TRBV12-4,TRBJ2-1,TGTGCCAGCACTCCCGGGGGGTGGGACAGGTACTACAATGAGCAGTTCTTC,CASTPGGWDRYYNEQFF
NA,NA,TRBV12-3/TRBV12-4,TRBJ2-7,TGTGCCAGCAGCCCGGGGGTGTACGAGCAGTACTTC,CASSPGVYEQYF
NA,NA,TRBV27,TRBJ2-1,TGTGCCAGCAAACCAGGGAGCCTTACTTACAATGAGCAGTTCTTC,CASKPGSLTYNEQFF
NA,NA,TRBV7-4,TRBJ1-2,TGTGCCAGCAGCTTAGTCGCGGCAGCAGAAGATTATGGCTACACCTTC,CASSLVAAAEDYGYTF
TRBD2,NA,TRBV30,TRBJ2-7,TGTGCCTGGAGTGTACTGGGACTAGCGGCCGAGCAGTACTTC,CAWSVLGLAAEQYF
NA,few,TRBV4-1,TRBJ2-1,TGCGCCAGCAGCCAAGATGTCGCTAAAGAGCAGTTCTTC,CASSQDVAKEQFF
TRBD1,NA,TRBV11-2,TRBJ2-7,TGTGCCAGCAGCTTAGATCCATACAGGGGCATATTCTACGAGCAGTACTTC,CASSLDPYRGIFYEQYF
NA,NA,TRBV4-2,TRBJ1-5,TGTGCCAGCGCAGAAGGGGGGTCTGGTCAGCCCCAGCATTTT,CASAEGGSGQPQHF
TRBD1,NA,TRBV5-6,TRBJ1-2,TGTGCCAGCAGCCCCCGGGACAGGGGCCCCTATGGCTACACCTTC,CASSPRDRGPYGYTF
NA,NA,TRBV27,TRBJ1-3,TGTGCCAGCAGTTTATCTTGGGGTACTGGAAACACCATATATTTT,CASSLSWGTGNTIYF
NA,many,TRBV24-1,TRBJ1-5,TGTGCCACCAGTGTAGGAGGGATGTCTCAGCCCCAGCATTTT,CATSVGGMSQPQHF
TRBD2,NA,TRBV7-9,TRBJ2-1,TGTGCCAGCAGCCTCGGGGGGGGGTTCTACAATGAGCAGTTCTTC,CASSLGGGFYNEQFF
NA,NA,TRBV28,TRBJ1-5,TGTGCCAGCAGTTCGTTCGGGGATCAGCCCCAGCATTTT,CASSSFGDQPQHF
NA,NA,TRBV29-1,TRBJ1-1,TGCAGCGTTGAAGTTGGGAGAGATGAAGCTTTCTTT,CSVEVGRDEAFF
TRBD1,many,TRBV6-2/TRBV6-3,TRBJ2-7,TGTGCCAGCAGCAACACCCGACAGGGGTCTACCTACGAGCAGTACTTC,CASSNTRQGSTYEQYF
TRBD2,NA,TRBV7-9,TRBJ2-7,TGTGCCAGCAGCTCCCCACGGAGCGGGGGGATGAGGGAGCAGTACTTC,CASSSPRSGGMREQYF
TRBD2,few,TRBV12-3/TRBV12-4,TRBJ2-1,TGTGCCAGCAGTTCGGGGCCGCTAGCGGGTTTGTCCAATGAGCAGTTCTTC,CASSSGPLAGLSNEQFF
NA,NA,TRBV2,TRBJ2-5,TGTGCCAGCAGTGAAGCGGGGGGCCGTAGAGAGACCCAGTACTTC,CASSEAGGRRETQYF
TRBD1,many,TRBV2,TRBJ2-7,TGTGCCAGCAGTGAAAAACGAACAGGGGGCAGCTACGAGCAGTACTTC,CASSEKRTGGSYEQYF
NA,few,TRBV7-2,TRBJ1-6,TGTGCCAGCAGTCCCTGGGGATCACCCCTCCACTTT,CASSPWGSPLHF
NA,NA,TRBV12-3/TRBV12-4,TRBJ2-2,TGTGCCAGCAGTTTAAGTCAAGAAACCGGGGAGCTGTTTTTT,CASSLSQETGELFF
TRBD2,NA,TRBV28,TRBJ2-3,TGTGCCAGCAGCCCAGGACTAGCCTCAGGGTTTACAGATACGCAGTATTTT,CASSPGLASGFTDTQYF
NA,NA,TRBV5-5,TRBJ1-5,TGTGCCAGCAGCCTATATTGGGGGCGAGATAGCAATCAGCCCCAGCATTTT,CASSLYWGRDSNQPQHF
TRBD1,NA,TRBV9,TRBJ2-7,TGTGCCAGCAGCTCAAACAGGGGCTCCTACGAGCAGTACTTC,CASSSNRGSYEQYF
NA,NA,TRBV7-9,TRBJ2-7,TGTGCCAGCAGCGCCCCCCCGGAGGCCGAGCAGTACTTC,CASSAPPEAEQYF
NA,few,TRBV4-1,TRBJ1-1,TGCGCCAGCAGCCAAGATGGGAATGAAGCTTTCTTT,CASSQDGNEAFF
NA,many,TRBV6-1,TRBJ1-2,TGTGCCAGCAGTCCGGGACCCTATGGCTACACCTTC,CASSPGPYGYTF
TRBD2,few,TRBV10-3,TRBJ2-1,TGTGCCATCAGCCGTGGACTAGCTCTTAGCTCCTACAATGAGCAGTTCTTC,CAISRGLALSSYNEQFF
TRBD1,NA,TRBV6-5,TRBJ1-5,TGTGCCAGCAGTACAGGGGGCAATCAGCCCCAGCATTTT,CASSTGGNQPQHF
NA,few,TRBV6-5,TRBJ2-7,TGTGCCAGCAGTAAGGGGGGACGGACCCGGGGGGAATACTCCTACGAGCAGTACTTC,CASSKGGRTRGEYSYEQYF
NA,NA,TRBV5-1,TRBJ1-1,TGCGCCAGCAGCTGGGGGAGGAACACTGAAGCTTTCTTT,CASSWGRNTEAFF
NA,NA,TRBV27,TRBJ1-2,TGTGCCAGCAGTTTTGGGCAGTTCTATGGCTACACCTTC,CASSFGQFYGYTF
NA,few,TRBV20-1,TRBJ2-2,TGCAGTGCTAGAGTGGCAGGGATAGGTACAAGGGAAAACACCGGGGAGCTGTTTTTT,CSARVAGIGTRENTGELFF
NA,NA,TRBV6-1,TRBJ1-6,TGTGCCAGCAGCAGTCAGCCAGATTCACCCCTCCACTTT,CASSSQPDSPLHF
TRBD1,many,TRBV19,TRBJ1-1,TGTGCCAGTAGAACAGTGGACAGGGAAACTGAAGCTTTCTTT,CASRTVDRETEAFF
TRBD1,NA,TRBV7-9,TRBJ2-7,TGTGCCAGCAGCCCTGACAGGGGGTGGTTGTACGAGCAGTACTTC,CASSPDRGWLYEQYF
NA,few,TRBV11-2,TRBJ2-7,TGTGCCAGCAGCTTAGAAAGGCTGGGCCGGGGCCCAAACTACGAGCAGTACTTC,CASSLERLGRGPNYEQYF
NA,many,TRBV6-5,TRBJ1-2,TGTGCCAGCAGTTACCGAGGGGATGGCTACACCTTC,CASSYRGDGYTF